The rows below give T cell receptor beta chains drawn from one sample of a study of blood T cells in healthy people across ages. TCRdb re-derived calls from the 5' RACE reads in MiXCR, one entry per CDR3 protein. This repertoire shows hundreds of thousands of distinct CDR3 sequences, 35% to 60% found once; its top ten account for roughly 20%. The sequenced material came from blood. These receptors all stem from a man older than 75 in good health. The CDR3 runs from the conserved cysteine through the conserved F or W.

j_call: TRBJ2-3
v_call: TRBV10-3
cdr3_aa: CAISDHGGSTDTQYF

j_call: TRBJ2-3
v_call: TRBV5-1
cdr3_aa: CASRTTSGGNTDTQYF

j_call: TRBJ1-2
v_call: TRBV5-1
cdr3_aa: CASSLAGTANYGYTF

j_call: TRBJ2-2
v_call: TRBV7-2
cdr3_aa: CASSLILAGELFF

j_call: TRBJ2-1
v_call: TRBV20-1
cdr3_aa: CSARVLAGTYNEQFF

j_call: TRBJ2-7
v_call: TRBV20-1
cdr3_aa: CSARDQAIGQYF

j_call: TRBJ2-1
v_call: TRBV27
cdr3_aa: CASSGRDNYNEQFF

j_call: TRBJ2-7
v_call: TRBV4-2
cdr3_aa: CASSQEHGYEQYF

j_call: TRBJ2-5
v_call: TRBV5-1
cdr3_aa: CASSVTGGVSGEQYF

j_call: TRBJ1-2
v_call: TRBV20-1
cdr3_aa: CSAADSGTDYGYTF

j_call: TRBJ1-2
v_call: TRBV20-1
cdr3_aa: CSASGSPVGGGYTF

j_call: TRBJ2-3
v_call: TRBV20-1
cdr3_aa: CSAARNTRGPDTQYF

j_call: TRBJ2-5
v_call: TRBV19
cdr3_aa: CASSRGTGMIEETQYF

j_call: TRBJ2-5
v_call: TRBV6-1
cdr3_aa: CASSAGLAGETQYF

j_call: TRBJ1-1
v_call: TRBV24-1
cdr3_aa: CATSGELNTEAFF

j_call: TRBJ2-5
v_call: TRBV25-1
cdr3_aa: CASSSSLGRGETQYF

j_call: TRBJ1-6
v_call: TRBV2
cdr3_aa: CASGRDLANNSPLHF